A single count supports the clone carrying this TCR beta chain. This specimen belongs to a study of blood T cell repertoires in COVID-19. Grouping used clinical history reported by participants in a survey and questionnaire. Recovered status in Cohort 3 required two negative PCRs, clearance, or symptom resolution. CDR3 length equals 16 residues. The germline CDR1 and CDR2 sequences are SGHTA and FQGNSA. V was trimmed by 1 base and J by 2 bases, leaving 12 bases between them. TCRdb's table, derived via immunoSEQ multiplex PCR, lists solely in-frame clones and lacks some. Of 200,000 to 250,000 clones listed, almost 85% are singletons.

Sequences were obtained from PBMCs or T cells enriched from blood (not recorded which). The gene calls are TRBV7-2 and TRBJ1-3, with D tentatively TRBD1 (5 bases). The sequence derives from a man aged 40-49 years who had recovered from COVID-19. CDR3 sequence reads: CASSLERTSAGNTIYF. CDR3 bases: TGTGCCAGCAGCTTAGAGAGGACAAGTGCTGGAAACACCATATATTTT.